The clone carrying this T cell receptor beta chain was seen a handful of times. What it binds is not known. This entry belongs to a study of T cells in Graves' hyperthyroidism and ophthalmopathy. Newly diagnosed patients aged 18 to 65 had hyperthyroidism of under 2 months' duration. Uncontrolled infection, other autoimmune disease, pregnancy or lactation disqualified patients from enrolment. The germline V gene has CDR1 SGHAT and CDR2 FQNNGV. Trimming took off 4 bases at V and 9 bases at J, with 7 bases between the two ends. The CDR3 length is 11 residues. Whole-study results and caveats: Clonotypes that were expanded in thyroid above 0.001 mostly appeared in blood too. From stable hyperthyroidism, ophthalmopathy was separated by a 13 V-J model.

RNA transcripts were the template for amplifying TCR beta CDR3 regions. Primed by the HTBI set, a first-round RT-PCR was run on the TCR CDR3. MiXCR was run by TCRdb on the multiplex PCR reads, yielding one entry per CDR3 protein. This table holds hundreds of thousands of distinct CDR3 sequences, less than 15% found once. The receptor was isolated from a woman under 30 with Graves' hyperthyroidism. Material: blood. The chain links TRBV11-2 to TRBJ1-3; D possibly corresponds to TRBD1 (5 bases). The CDR3 reads CASSWGTTIYF. The CDR3 bases are TGTGCCAGCAGCTGGGGGACCACCATATATTTT.